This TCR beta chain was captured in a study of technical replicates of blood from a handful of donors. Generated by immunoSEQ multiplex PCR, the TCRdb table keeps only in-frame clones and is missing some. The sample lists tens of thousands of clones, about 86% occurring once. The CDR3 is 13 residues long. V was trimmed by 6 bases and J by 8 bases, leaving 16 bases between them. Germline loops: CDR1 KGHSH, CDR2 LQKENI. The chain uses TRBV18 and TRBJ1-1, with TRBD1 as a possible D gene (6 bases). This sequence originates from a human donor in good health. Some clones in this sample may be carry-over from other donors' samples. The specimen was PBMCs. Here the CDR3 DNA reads TGTGCCAGCTCCCAGTTTGCGGACAGCGAAGCTTTCTTT. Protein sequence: CASSQFADSEAFF.